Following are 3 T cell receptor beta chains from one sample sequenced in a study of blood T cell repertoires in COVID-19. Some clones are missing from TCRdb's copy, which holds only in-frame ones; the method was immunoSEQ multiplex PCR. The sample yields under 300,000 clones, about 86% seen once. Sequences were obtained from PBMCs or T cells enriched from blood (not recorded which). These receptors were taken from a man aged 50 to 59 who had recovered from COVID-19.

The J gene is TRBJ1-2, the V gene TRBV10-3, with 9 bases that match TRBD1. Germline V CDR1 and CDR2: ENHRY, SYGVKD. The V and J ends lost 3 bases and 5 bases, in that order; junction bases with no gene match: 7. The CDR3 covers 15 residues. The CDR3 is CAISEEQGAGYGYTF. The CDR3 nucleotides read TGTGCCATCAGTGAAGAACAGGGGGCCGGGTATGGCTACACCTTC.

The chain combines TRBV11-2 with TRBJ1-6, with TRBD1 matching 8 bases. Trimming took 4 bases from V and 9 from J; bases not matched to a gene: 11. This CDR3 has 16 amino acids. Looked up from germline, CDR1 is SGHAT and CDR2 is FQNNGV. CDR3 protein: CASSSQGGGNSSPLHF. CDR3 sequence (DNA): TGTGCCAGCAGCTCACAGGGGGGCGGTAATTCTTCACCCCTCCACTTT.

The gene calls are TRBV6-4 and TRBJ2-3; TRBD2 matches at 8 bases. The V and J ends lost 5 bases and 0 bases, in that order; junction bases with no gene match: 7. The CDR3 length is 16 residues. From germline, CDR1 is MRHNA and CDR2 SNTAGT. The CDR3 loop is CASSKLTSGSTDTQYF. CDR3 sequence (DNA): TGTGCCAGCAGTAAACTAACTAGCGGAAGCACAGATACGCAGTATTTT.